Sequencing of this T cell receptor (beta chain) was carried out in a study of T cell responses to AZD1222 COVID-19 vaccine. Study conclusions and caveats: Spike-wide coverage was observed for vaccine-associated CD4 TCRs, with dominant responses at 160-218 and 743-854.

Comments on this clone: The antigen remains undetermined.

Assay used: immunoSEQ multiplex PCR; TCRdb lists only in-frame clones, some missing. The table shows fewer than 120,000 clones, with 70% to 90% occurring only once. Trimming took 10 bases from V and 2 from J; bases not matched to a gene: 4. The CDR3 consists of 15 residues. Germline V gene sequence: CDR1 KGHDR, CDR2 SFDVKD. The sample was peripheral blood, taken on day 0 of AZD1222 vaccination. The TCR was taken from an adult in good health. This rearrangement joins TRBV24-1 to TRBJ2-1, with TRBD2 matching 13 bases. The CDR3: CATATSGRAYNEQFF. In DNA form, the CDR3 reads TGTGCCACAGCCACTAGCGGGAGGGCCTACAATGAGCAGTTCTTC.